Below are 26 T cell receptor beta chains sequenced from a single sample in a study of blood T cell repertoires in COVID-19. The method was immunoSEQ multiplex PCR; TCRdb's version includes in-frame clones alone and lacks a portion of them. The sample includes 130,000 or so clones, just under 85% of them seen just once. Sequencing was carried out using PBMCs or T cells enriched from blood (not recorded which). All receptors come from a woman between 50 and 59 years old with acute COVID-19.

As regards this clone: The sample holds other DNA sequences that translate to the same CDR3. The chain combines TRBV7-9 with TRBJ1-2; 9 bases map to TRBD1. V was pared by 2 bases and J by 2 bases, with 6 bases of the junction left unmatched. Germline V gene lookup returns CDR1 SEHNR and CDR2 FQNEAQ (reference sequence). The CDR3 is 16 amino acids. CDR3 nucleotide sequence: TGTGCCAGCAGCTTAAGGGACAGGGACTACAACTATGGCTACACCTTC. It encodes CASSLRDRDYNYGYTF.

The DNA of the CDR3 is TGCAGCGTTGAAGAGGCTCACACAGATACGCAGTATTTT. Translating it yields CSVEEAHTDTQYF. The chain has TRBV29-1 and TRBJ2-3, with D unclear. The CDR3 contains 13 residues. Germline V CDR1 and CDR2: SQVTM, ANQGSEA. Trimming removed 0 bases at V and 2 bases at J, with 6 bases between.

This chain connects TRBV5-1 to TRBJ1-2, with 8 bases fitting TRBD1. Germline V CDR1 and CDR2: SGHRS, YFSETQ. This CDR3 is built from 14 residues. Trimming cost V 2 bases and J 8 bases; bases outside gene matches: 8. CDR3 in DNA: TGCGCCAGCAGCTTTAGTCAGGGGGCGCGGGGCTACACCTTC. This gives the protein CASSFSQGARGYTF.

This clone occurred a few times. This rearrangement joins TRBV15 to TRBJ1-2, with D hard to call. The V and J ends lost 1 base and 0 bases respectively, with 9 bases between them. Germline-derived CDR1 and CDR2 are LNHNV and YYDKDF (reference sequence). The length of the CDR3 is 15 residues. In DNA form, the CDR3 reads TGTGCCACCAGCAGAGTTACAGCAGCTAACTATGGCTACACCTTC. It translates to CATSRVTAANYGYTF.

The DNA for the CDR3 is TGTGCCAGCTCACCTAAGGGGGGCAATCAGCCCCAGCATTTT. It is translated as CASSPKGGNQPQHF. The J gene is TRBJ1-5, the V gene TRBV18, with D maybe TRBD1 (6 bases). The CDR3 runs 14 residues. CDR1 and CDR2 from the germline V gene are KGHSH and LQKENI. Trimming removed 3 bases from V and 2 bases from J, with 8 bases in between.

The rearrangement joins TRBV27 to TRBJ2-5; perhaps TRBD2 as D (6 bases). CDR3 length: 12 residues. V was pared by 11 bases and J by 3 bases, with 13 bases between. The V gene's germline CDR1 is MNHEY and CDR2 SMNVEV (reference sequence). CDR3 sequence reads: CAPAGSEETQYF. CDR3 nucleotides: TGTGCCCCCGCGGGGTCGGAAGAGACCCAGTACTTC.

The rearrangement links TRBV10-2 to TRBJ2-3; 8 bases agree with TRBD2. Per the germline V gene, CDR1 is WSHSY and CDR2 is SAAADI. The J segment lost 1 base and the V segment lost 7 bases, leaving 7 bases of the junction unmatched. There are 15 residues in the CDR3. Here the CDR3 reads CASMGSGTRTDTQYF. CDR3 in DNA: TGCGCCAGCATGGGTAGCGGGACCCGCACAGATACGCAGTATTTT.

This chain links TRBV2 with TRBJ1-4; D is perhaps TRBD1 (6 bases). Per the germline V gene, CDR1 is SNHLY and CDR2 is FYNNEI. There are 16 residues in the CDR3. V dropped 4 bases and J dropped 3 bases, with 15 bases sitting between them. The CDR3 reads CASSVQGTKANEKLFF. The CDR3 nucleotides read TGTGCCAGCAGTGTCCAGGGGACGAAGGCTAATGAAAAACTGTTTTTT.

This rearrangement joins TRBV16 to TRBJ1-3; D call uncertain. The V end was cut by 1 base, the J end by 0 bases, with 10 bases between. This CDR3 is built from 16 residues. Per germline, CDR1 KGHSY and CDR2 FQNENV. CDR3 DNA: TGTGCCAGCAGCCAATGGGCCCAGAGCTCTGGAAACACCATATATTTT. Protein: CASSQWAQSSGNTIYF.

This clone has just one count. This chain links TRBV27 with TRBJ2-7; 8 nucleotides align to TRBD2. This CDR3 is built from 15 residues. The J segment lost 2 bases and the V segment lost 5 bases, leaving 8 bases of the junction unmatched. CDR1 and CDR2 from the germline V gene are MNHEY and SMNVEV (reference sequence). The CDR3 coding sequence is TGTGCCAGCAGTGAAAGCGGGGGCGCGACCTACGAGCAGTACTTC. Protein: CASSESGGATYEQYF.

This clone was seen only once. Distinct nucleotide sequences in the sample also encode this CDR3. The chain joins TRBV19 to TRBJ2-1, with 9 bases fitting TRBD1. CDR3 length: 15 amino acids. CDR1 LNHDA and CDR2 SQIVND come from the germline V gene (reference sequence). V was pared by 5 bases and J by 4 bases, with 6 bases of the junction left unmatched. Here the CDR3 reads CASSPRTGVYNEQFF. As DNA, the CDR3 is TGTGCCAGTAGTCCGAGGACAGGGGTGTACAATGAGCAGTTCTTC.

This chain uses TRBV2 with TRBJ2-5, with D tentatively TRBD1 (6 bases). CDR3 length equals 13 residues. Germline CDR1 is SNHLY and CDR2 is FYNNEI. V was pared by 9 bases and J by 1 base, with 12 bases between. The CDR3 DNA reads as TGTGCCAGTATAGACAGGATCCAAGAGACCCAGTACTTC. It specifies CASIDRIQETQYF.

The V and J genes are TRBV25-1 and TRBJ1-3; 9 nucleotides agree with TRBD1. Germline loops: CDR1 MGHDK, CDR2 SYGVNS. V lost 6 bases, J lost 4 bases, and 10 bases stayed unmatched. The CDR3 consists of 16 residues. This CDR3 reads CASRDYGTGPGNTIYF. As DNA, the CDR3 is TGTGCCAGCAGAGATTACGGGACAGGGCCGGGAAACACCATATATTTT.

The V gene is TRBV15, the J gene TRBJ1-2; TRBD1 aligns across 7 bases. This CDR3 is 14 amino acids long. CDR1 is LNHNV and CDR2 is YYDKDF in the germline V gene (reference sequence). Unmatched junction bases numbered 5, after V lost 4 bases and J lost 3 bases. The CDR3 coding sequence is TGTGCCACCAGCACGGGACAGTTCTACTATGGCTACACCTTC. Its protein is CATSTGQFYYGYTF.

This chain links TRBV30 with TRBJ1-2; TRBD1 might be the D (6 bases). This CDR3 comprises 15 residues. Per the germline V gene, CDR1 is GTSNPN and CDR2 is SVGIG (reference sequence). V was pared by 0 bases and J by 8 bases, with 19 bases between. CDR3 in DNA: TGTGCCTGGAGTGTACGGGGGGGGCGCGGAATGGGCTACACCTTC. Its translation is CAWSVRGGRGMGYTF. Complete variable domain (other parts from reference TRBV30 and TRBJ1-2): SQTIHQWPATLVQPVGSPLSLECTVEGTSNPNLYWYRQAAGRGLQLLFYSVGIGQISSEVPQNLSASRPQDRQFILSSKKLLLSDSGFYLCAWSVRGGRGMGYTFGSGTRLTVV.

This chain links TRBV5-6 with TRBJ1-1; possibly TRBD1 for D (5 bases). Trimming removed 5 bases at V and 0 bases at J, with 8 bases between. Germline CDR1 reads SGHDT; CDR2 reads YYEEEE. The CDR3 is 13 amino acids. The CDR3 loop is CASSSGLNTEAFF. The DNA for the CDR3 is TGTGCCAGCAGTTCAGGGCTGAACACTGAAGCTTTCTTT.

The CDR3 is CASSGGDEKLFF. DNA of the CDR3: TGTGCCAGCAGTGGGGGGGATGAAAAACTGTTTTTT. The chain is built from TRBV2 and TRBJ1-4, with TRBD1 as a possible D gene (5 bases). Trimming stripped 4 bases from V and 6 bases from J, with 6 bases between. The CDR3 loop spans 12 amino acids. Germline assignment: CDR1 SNHLY and CDR2 FYNNEI.

The DNA of the CDR3 is TGTGCCAGCAGCTTAGTAGCGGGAGGGCCTCAAGAGACCCAGTACTTC. Amino acid sequence: CASSLVAGGPQETQYF. The chain is built from TRBV11-3 and TRBJ2-5, with 11 positions matching TRBD2. CDR1 SGHNT and CDR2 YENEEA come from the germline V gene. CDR3 length: 16 residues. After removal of 1 base from V and 2 bases from J, the junction contained 3 bases not matched to a gene.

The chain's CDR3 is CASSLWTSGYTGELFF. Written as DNA, the CDR3 is TGCGCCAGCAGCTTGTGGACTAGCGGGTACACCGGGGAGCTGTTTTTT. The V and J genes are TRBV5-1 and TRBJ2-2; TRBD2 agrees at 11 bases. The CDR3 is 16 residues long. The V gene's germline CDR1 is SGHRS and CDR2 YFSETQ. V shed 1 base, J shed 3 bases, and the junction held 2 bases outside the gene matches.

This clone occurred once. The rearrangement joins TRBV5-3 to TRBJ2-2, with TRBD2 as a possible D gene (5 bases). TRBV5-3 is treated as an ORF (open reading frame) with a function not yet certain. CDR3 length: 13 amino acids. Between the trimmed V and J ends, which lost 4 bases and 13 bases, there was a span of 17 bases. CDR3 region: CARSPVWGVGLFF. The CDR3 region has the DNA TGTGCCAGAAGCCCTGTATGGGGAGTCGGGCTGTTTTTT.

The chain carries TRBV19 and TRBJ1-1; a possible D gene is TRBD1 (5 bases). The CDR3 loop spans 13 amino acids. Germline CDR1 is LNHDA and CDR2 is SQIVND (reference sequence). The ends were cut back, 7 bases at V and 0 bases at J, with 9 bases in the middle. For the CDR3, the DNA is TGTGCCAGTATTCCGGGGGTGAACACTGAAGCTTTCTTT. Protein: CASIPGVNTEAFF. Filled out from reference TRBV19 and TRBJ1-1, the complete variable domain reads DGGITQSPKYLFRKEGQNVTLSCEQNLNHDAMYWYRQDPGQGLRLIYYSQIVNDFQKGDIAEGYSVSREKKESFPLTVTSAQKNPTAFYLCASIPGVNTEAFFGQGTRLTVV.

This clone has more than one count but fewer than ten. This chain joins TRBV19 and TRBJ2-7; 10 positions agree with TRBD2. There are 15 residues in the CDR3. Germline assignment: CDR1 LNHDA and CDR2 SQIVND (reference sequence). The junction had 9 bases not matched to a gene; V was cut back by 5 bases and J by 5 bases. The chain's CDR3 is CASSETGLATHEQYF. As DNA, the CDR3 is TGTGCCAGTAGTGAAACGGGACTAGCGACCCACGAGCAGTACTTC. The full variable domain, rest sourced from reference TRBV19 and TRBJ2-7, is DGGITQSPKYLFRKEGQNVTLSCEQNLNHDAMYWYRQDPGQGLRLIYYSQIVNDFQKGDIAEGYSVSREKKESFPLTVTSAQKNPTAFYLCASSETGLATHEQYFGPGTRLTVT.

This chain connects TRBV19 to TRBJ2-7; 10 nucleotides align to TRBD2. Germline V gene lookup returns CDR1 LNHDA and CDR2 SQIVND (reference sequence). The CDR3 runs 15 residues. V shed 6 bases, J shed 2 bases, and the junction held 7 bases outside the gene matches. In DNA, the CDR3 is TGTGCCAGTAGAGTAGGAGCGGGAGGGGCCTACGAGCAGTACTTC. Amino acid sequence: CASRVGAGGAYEQYF.

This clone was detected only once. The genes are TRBV27 and TRBJ1-5; TRBD1 aligns across 8 bases. The CDR3 extends over 15 amino acids. The germline V gene encodes CDR1 MNHEY and CDR2 SMNVEV (reference sequence). Unmatched junction bases numbered 7, after V lost 8 bases and J lost 1 base. The CDR3 nucleotides read TGTGCCAGCCGTGGACAGGGCGTGAGCAATCAGCCCCAGCATTTT. Translating it yields CASRGQGVSNQPQHF.

This clone was picked up many times. The rearrangement links TRBV28 to TRBJ1-1; D may be TRBD1 (5 bases). This CDR3 region has 16 residues. V was cut by 2 bases and J by 5 bases, with 18 bases left in between. From germline, CDR1 is MDHEN and CDR2 SYDVKM. The chain's CDR3 is CASSLTPLEGSTEAFF. DNA of the CDR3: TGTGCCAGCAGTTTAACCCCTTTGGAGGGGAGTACTGAAGCTTTCTTT. Full variable domain (rest looked up from reference TRBV28 and TRBJ1-1): DVKVTQSSRYLVKRTGEKVFLECVQDMDHENMFWYRQDPGLGLRLIYFSYDVKMKEKGDIPEGYSVSREKKERFSLILESASTNQTSMYLCASSLTPLEGSTEAFFGQGTRLTVV.

The CDR3 nucleotides are TGCAGCGCCGCCCTACTAGCGGGAGGGAATGAGCAGTTCTTC. Translated: CSAALLAGGNEQFF. V gene TRBV29-1 combines with J gene TRBJ2-1; 13 bases match TRBD2. Per the germline V gene, CDR1 is SQVTM and CDR2 is ANQGSEA. The ends lost 7 bases at V and 7 bases at J; junction bases unmatched: 7. CDR3 length equals 14 residues.